Shown below are 3 T cell receptor beta chains from a single sample sequenced in a study of OX40 agonist ivuxolimab in advanced cancers. Profiled with immunoSEQ multiplex PCR; TCRdb holds only in-frame clones, not every one. The sample yields approximately 60,000 clones, approximately 88% seen once. The sequencing used CD4+ or CD8+ T cells sorted from blood, collected in a trial of the OX40 agonist ivuxolimab. The receptors were gathered from an adult with an advanced solid tumor such as melanoma, head and neck, liver or kidney cancer.

The rearrangement uses TRBV7-9 and TRBJ2-5; D might be TRBD1 (6 bases). CDR3 length equals 14 residues. V shed 5 bases and J shed 0 bases, with 10 bases lying between them. In germline, CDR1 is SEHNR, CDR2 FQNEAQ (reference sequence). The CDR3 spells CASSPDRYQETQYF. CDR3 sequence (DNA): TGTGCCAGCAGCCCCGACAGGTACCAAGAGACCCAGTACTTC.

This chain uses TRBV7-8 with TRBJ2-7, with TRBD1 identical over 10 bases. Losses at the gene ends were 3 bases for V and 1 base for J; bases not matched to a gene: 3. This CDR3 contains 15 residues. Germline loops: CDR1 SGHVS, CDR2 FQNEAQ. Here the CDR3 reads CASSLGQGNSYEQYF. The CDR3 DNA sequence: TGTGCCAGCAGCTTGGGACAGGGGAATTCCTACGAGCAGTACTTC.

This clone has only one observation. This chain uses TRBV7-3 with TRBJ2-3; D perhaps matches TRBD2 (5 bases). V was shortened by 5 bases and J by 0 bases, with 15 bases between the two germline ends. This CDR3 has 16 residues. Germline values: CDR1 SGHTA, CDR2 FQGTGA. The CDR3 reads CASSARASGSTDTQYF. The CDR3, as DNA: TGTGCCAGCAGCGCAAGGGCCAGCGGTAGCACAGATACGCAGTATTTT.